The 27 T cell receptor beta chains presented below share a single source sample, sequenced in a study of CD8 T cells in ankylosing spondylitis. TCRdb analysed the 5' RACE reads with MiXCR anew, one entry per CDR3 protein. The sample holds approximately 350,000 distinct CDR3 sequences, about 15% seen once. The sample consisted of blood, either unsorted or a sorted T cell fraction (not recorded which). The receptors derive from a male donor with ankylosing spondylitis or in good health (not recorded which).

This chain connects TRBV4-2 to TRBJ1-1, with D maybe TRBD1 (6 bases). CDR1 LGHNA and CDR2 YNFKEQ come from the germline V gene. The CDR3 consists of 13 residues. Trimming took off 4 bases at V and 8 bases at J, with 14 bases between the two ends. DNA for the CDR3: TGTGCCAGCAGCCTTCGGACAGCCGGGGAAGCTTTCTTT. It translates to CASSLRTAGEAFF.

This clonotype was recorded a few times. This chain uses TRBV2 with TRBJ1-2; TRBD1 matches 7 bases. Germline values: CDR1 SNHLY, CDR2 FYNNEI. CDR3 length: 13 amino acids. J was trimmed by 8 bases and V by 6 bases; bases with no gene match: 9. Written as DNA, the CDR3 is TGTGCCAGCAGGAACGACAGGGTGGAGGGCTACACCTTC. It encodes CASRNDRVEGYTF.

This rearrangement joins TRBV5-1 to TRBJ2-5; unclear D gene. The germline gives CDR1 SGHRS, CDR2 YFSETQ. Between the trimmed V and J ends, which lost 0 bases and 5 bases, there was a span of 8 bases. This CDR3 comprises 13 residues. CDR3 in DNA: TGCGCCAGCAGCTTGGCCCCCTCGGAGACCCAGTACTTC. Its protein is CASSLAPSETQYF.

CDR3 region: CASSTGQGRTEAFF. The CDR3 nucleotides are TGCGCCAGCAGCACCGGACAGGGAAGGACTGAAGCTTTCTTT. This chain connects TRBV5-1 to TRBJ1-1, with 8 bases lining up with TRBD1. This CDR3 contains 14 residues. V lost 4 bases, J lost 5 bases, and 7 bases stayed unmatched. CDR1 and CDR2 (germline): SGHRS, YFSETQ.

This chain links TRBV7-9 with TRBJ1-4; possible D gene TRBD1, 6 bases. Germline CDR1 SEHNR, CDR2 FQNEAQ (reference sequence). V shed 8 bases and J shed 8 bases, with 15 bases lying between them. The CDR3 extends over 13 amino acids. In DNA, the CDR3 is TGTGCCAGCCAGGGGACCGTAGGCGAAAAACTGTTTTTT. It encodes CASQGTVGEKLFF. Full variable domain (outside the CDR3, taken from reference TRBV7-9 and TRBJ1-4): DTGVSQNPRHKITKRGQNVTFRCDPISEHNRLYWYRQTLGQGPEFLTYFQNEAQLEKSRLLSDRFSAERPKGSFSTLEIQRTEQGDSAMYLCASQGTVGEKLFFGSGTQLSVL.

CDR3 amino acids: CAWGQGPETGELFF. In nucleotides, the CDR3 is TGTGCCTGGGGACAGGGGCCGGAGACCGGGGAGCTGTTTTTT. This chain connects TRBV30 to TRBJ2-2, with 9 bases aligning to TRBD1. CDR1 is GTSNPN and CDR2 is SVGIG in the germline V gene (reference sequence). There are 14 residues in the CDR3. Germline trimming cut 5 bases from V and 5 bases from J; bases unmatched to any gene: 6. Supplemented by reference TRBV30 and TRBJ2-2, the full variable domain reads SQTIHQWPATLVQPVGSPLSLECTVEGTSNPNLYWYRQAAGRGLQLLFYSVGIGQISSEVPQNLSASRPQDRQFILSSKKLLLSDSGFYLCAWGQGPETGELFFGEGSRLTVL.

The J gene is TRBJ2-1, the V gene TRBV20-1; 9 nucleotides agree with TRBD2. V lost 2 bases, J lost 3 bases, and 8 bases stayed unmatched. Germline V CDR1 and CDR2: DFQATT, SNEGSKA (reference sequence). The CDR3 totals 16 residues. The CDR3 region is CSARPRELAGYNEQFF. DNA of the CDR3: TGCAGTGCTAGACCCCGGGAACTAGCGGGCTACAATGAGCAGTTCTTC.

The chain is built from TRBV12-3 or TRBV12-4 and TRBJ2-7, with 9 bases lining up with TRBD2. The CDR3 is 15 residues long. Unmatched junction bases numbered 7, after V lost 5 bases and J lost 2 bases. CDR3 region: CASSLLAGATYEQYF. The CDR3 nucleotides are TGTGCCAGCAGTCTATTAGCGGGAGCTACCTACGAGCAGTACTTC.

This clonotype was seen more than once but under ten times. This chain joins TRBV12-3 or TRBV12-4 and TRBJ1-4; D gene ambiguous. The germline V and J ends were trimmed by 6 bases and 5 bases, with 10 bases remaining between them. This CDR3 region has 13 residues. The CDR3 loop reads CASRRGLNEKLFF. The CDR3 DNA reads TGTGCCAGCAGACGCGGGTTGAATGAAAAACTGTTTTTT.

This chain connects TRBV30 to TRBJ1-4; 9 positions agree with TRBD1. Germline assignment: CDR1 GTSNPN and CDR2 SVGIG (reference sequence). The CDR3 contains 13 residues. V lost 4 bases and J lost 16; bases outside the gene matches: 13. The CDR3 is CAWTELTGTGPFF. CDR3 sequence (DNA): TGTGCCTGGACCGAACTAACCGGGACAGGGCCGTTTTTT.

The chain recombines TRBV29-1 with TRBJ2-3, with D maybe TRBD2 (6 bases). The length of the CDR3 is 15 residues. Germline CDR1 is SQVTM and CDR2 is ANQGSEA. The ends were cut back, 6 bases at V and 0 bases at J, with 16 bases in the middle. The DNA for the CDR3 is TGCAGCGTAGCCGGGACTTCCCTTAGCACAGATACGCAGTATTTT. Residues: CSVAGTSLSTDTQYF.

The rearrangement joins TRBV7-6 to TRBJ1-3; 9 bases agree with TRBD1. V lost 7 bases, J lost 1 base, and 5 bases stayed unmatched. CDR1 is SGHVS, CDR2 FNYEAQ, per germline. There are 15 residues in the CDR3. CDR3 nucleotide sequence: TGTGCCAGCACCGCCGGGACAGGGTCTGGAAACACCATATATTTT. This gives the protein CASTAGTGSGNTIYF.

CDR3 sequence reads: CASSLEGGVPYNEQFF. The CDR3 DNA is TGTGCCAGCAGTTTGGAGGGGGGAGTCCCGTACAATGAGCAGTTCTTC. J is TRBJ2-1 and V is TRBV27, with D perhaps being TRBD1 or TRBD2 (6 bases each). In germline, CDR1 is MNHEY, CDR2 SMNVEV (reference sequence). The CDR3 consists of 16 residues. The germline V and J ends were trimmed by 3 bases and 4 bases, with 16 bases remaining between them.

This clonotype was seen at least ten times. The chain links TRBV9 to TRBJ2-1; D tentatively reads TRBD1 or TRBD2 (5 bases each). The CDR3 extends over 13 amino acids. The germline gives CDR1 SGDLS, CDR2 YYNGEE. V was trimmed by 3 bases and J by 7 bases, leaving 11 bases between them. The CDR3 region has the DNA TGTGCCAGCAGCGGAAGGGACGGGAATGAGCAGTTCTTC. Translating gives CASSGRDGNEQFF.

A few counts support this clonotype. CDR3 DNA sequence: TGTGCCAGCAGACAAAACAGGGGCTATGGCTACACCTTC. It is translated as CASRQNRGYGYTF. The chain links TRBV12-3 or TRBV12-4 to TRBJ1-2, with 7 bases fitting TRBD1. The CDR3 sequence is 13 residues long. V shed 6 bases and J 4 bases; nucleotides not matched to a gene: 5.

The chain carries TRBV7-2 and TRBJ1-1; 7 bases are a match to TRBD1. CDR3 length: 14 amino acids. Looked up from germline, CDR1 is SGHTA and CDR2 is FQGNSA. V gave up 4 bases and J gave up 8 bases; unmatched junction bases: 10. In DNA, the CDR3 is TGTGCCAGCAGCTACAGGGGCGGGCAGGGGGAAGCTTTCTTT. Its protein product is CASSYRGGQGEAFF.

The V call is TRBV7-9, the J call TRBJ2-1; 7 positions match TRBD1. CDR3 length equals 11 residues. Per germline, CDR1 SEHNR and CDR2 FQNEAQ (reference sequence). V shed 5 bases, J shed 16 bases, and the junction held 8 bases outside the gene matches. This CDR3 is CASSPGTVSFF. The CDR3 DNA reads as TGTGCCAGCAGCCCTGGGACAGTGTCCTTCTTC. The whole variable domain, remainder taken from reference TRBV7-9 and TRBJ2-1, is DTGVSQNPRHKITKRGQNVTFRCDPISEHNRLYWYRQTLGQGPEFLTYFQNEAQLEKSRLLSDRFSAERPKGSFSTLEIQRTEQGDSAMYLCASSPGTVSFFGPGTRLTVL.

The chain joins TRBV2 to TRBJ1-1; 9 bases fit TRBD1. CDR1 SNHLY and CDR2 FYNNEI come from the germline V gene. CDR3 length: 13 residues. The J segment lost 11 bases and the V segment lost 7 bases, leaving 11 bases of the junction unmatched. The CDR3 sequence: CASIRDREGWAFF. The CDR3 DNA is TGTGCCAGCATCCGGGACAGGGAGGGATGGGCTTTCTTT.

This clonotype was seen a handful of times. J is TRBJ2-3 and V is TRBV20-1, with 11 bases fitting TRBD2. Germline CDR1 DFQATT, CDR2 SNEGSKA (reference sequence). The CDR3 sequence is 13 residues long. Germline trimming cut 5 bases from V and 10 bases from J; bases unmatched to any gene: 8. The CDR3 loop reads CSAGTSGSVAQYF. The CDR3 nucleotides are TGCAGTGCTGGGACTAGCGGTTCGGTGGCGCAGTATTTT.

This clonotype was seen more than once but under ten times. The chain recombines TRBV3-1 with TRBJ2-1; 8 bases are a match to TRBD2. V lost 4 bases, J lost 12 bases, and 11 bases stayed unmatched. The germline CDR1 and CDR2 sequences are LGHDT and YNNKEL (reference sequence). The length of the CDR3 is 14 residues. The CDR3 nucleotides read TGTGCCAGCAGCCGACGACTAGCGTGGGTTGGGCAGTTCTTC. The encoded protein is CASSRRLAWVGQFF.

This clonotype appeared a few times. This rearrangement joins TRBV7-2 to TRBJ2-3; 8 bases map to TRBD2. V was clipped by 5 bases and J by 4 bases; unmatched bases: 8. Germline V gives CDR1 SGHTA, CDR2 FQGNSA. The CDR3 spans 15 residues. The CDR3 DNA reads as TGTGCCAGCAGCGCCTCGGGGGGGCCCCCAGATACGCAGTATTTT. This translates into CASSASGGPPDTQYF.

The chain carries TRBV7-2 and TRBJ2-3; possibly TRBD1 for D (6 bases). From germline, CDR1 is SGHTA and CDR2 FQGNSA. Trimming removed 3 bases at V and 3 bases at J, with 10 bases between. The CDR3 consists of 14 residues. The CDR3 reads CASSFRQGTDTQYF. CDR3 DNA sequence: TGTGCCAGCAGCTTCCGGCAGGGGACAGATACGCAGTATTTT. The complete variable domain, with remaining parts taken from reference TRBV7-2 and TRBJ2-3, reads GAGVSQSPSNKVTEKGKDVELRCDPISGHTALYWYRQSLGQGLEFLIYFQGNSAPDKSGLPSDRFSAERTGGSVSTLTIQRTQQEDSAVYLCASSFRQGTDTQYFGPGTRLTVL.

This sequence joins TRBV5-1 and TRBJ1-1; a weak D match, TRBD1 (6 bases). This CDR3 comprises 14 residues. CDR1 and CDR2 from the germline V gene are SGHRS and YFSETQ. Trimming removed 5 bases at V and 1 base at J, with 12 bases between. As DNA, the CDR3 is TGCGCCAGCAGATCTGTACAGGGGAACACTGAAGCTTTCTTT. It specifies CASRSVQGNTEAFF.

J is TRBJ2-2 and V is TRBV2; no clear D gene. The length of the CDR3 is 12 residues. Trimming removed 9 bases at V and 9 bases at J, with 14 bases between. The V gene's germline CDR1 is SNHLY and CDR2 FYNNEI. In nucleotides, the CDR3 is TGTGCCAGTTCGTCCTTTGACCGGGAGCTGTTTTTT. It yields the protein CASSSFDRELFF.

This clonotype was counted many times. V is TRBV4-2 and J is TRBJ1-2; D may be TRBD1 (5 bases). The CDR3 spans 16 residues. Between the trimmed V and J ends, which lost 0 bases and 7 bases, there was a span of 18 bases. CDR1 and CDR2 from the germline V gene are LGHNA and YNFKEQ. CDR3 sequence reads: CASSQEPVGGISGYTF. The DNA of the CDR3 is TGTGCCAGCAGCCAAGAACCAGTGGGGGGGATTAGTGGCTACACCTTC.

The V call is TRBV10-1, the J call TRBJ2-1; 12 bases align to TRBD2. Germline assignment: CDR1 WNHNN and CDR2 SYGVQD (reference sequence). The trim removed 5 bases at V and 6 bases at J, leaving 8 bases unmatched. The CDR3 spans 16 residues. The CDR3 region has the DNA TGCGCCAGCAGTCAGAGGCTAGCGGGAGGGATCAATGAGCAGTTCTTC. Translated: CASSQRLAGGINEQFF.

This clonotype was observed a few times. This rearrangement joins TRBV14 to TRBJ1-4; 7 bases map to TRBD1. J was trimmed by 4 bases and V by 2 bases; bases with no gene match: 1. Germline V lookup: CDR1 SGHDN, CDR2 FVKESK. The CDR3 extends over 14 amino acids. The CDR3 region is CASSQRDSNEKLFF. DNA for the CDR3: TGTGCCAGCAGCCAACGGGACAGTAATGAAAAACTGTTTTTT.